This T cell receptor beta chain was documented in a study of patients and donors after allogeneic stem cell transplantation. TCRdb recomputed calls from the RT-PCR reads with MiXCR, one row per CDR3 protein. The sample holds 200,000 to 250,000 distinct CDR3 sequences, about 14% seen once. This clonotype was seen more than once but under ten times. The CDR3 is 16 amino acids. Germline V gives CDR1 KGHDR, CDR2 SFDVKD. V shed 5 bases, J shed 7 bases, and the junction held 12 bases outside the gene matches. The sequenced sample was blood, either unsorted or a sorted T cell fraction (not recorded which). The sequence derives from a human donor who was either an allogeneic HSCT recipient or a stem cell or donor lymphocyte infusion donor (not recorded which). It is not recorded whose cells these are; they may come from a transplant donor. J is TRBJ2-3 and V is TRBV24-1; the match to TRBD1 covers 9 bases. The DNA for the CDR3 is TGTGCCACCAGTGGTGTCGGGGGACAGGGTTGGAATACGCAGTATTTT. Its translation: CATSGVGGQGWNTQYF.